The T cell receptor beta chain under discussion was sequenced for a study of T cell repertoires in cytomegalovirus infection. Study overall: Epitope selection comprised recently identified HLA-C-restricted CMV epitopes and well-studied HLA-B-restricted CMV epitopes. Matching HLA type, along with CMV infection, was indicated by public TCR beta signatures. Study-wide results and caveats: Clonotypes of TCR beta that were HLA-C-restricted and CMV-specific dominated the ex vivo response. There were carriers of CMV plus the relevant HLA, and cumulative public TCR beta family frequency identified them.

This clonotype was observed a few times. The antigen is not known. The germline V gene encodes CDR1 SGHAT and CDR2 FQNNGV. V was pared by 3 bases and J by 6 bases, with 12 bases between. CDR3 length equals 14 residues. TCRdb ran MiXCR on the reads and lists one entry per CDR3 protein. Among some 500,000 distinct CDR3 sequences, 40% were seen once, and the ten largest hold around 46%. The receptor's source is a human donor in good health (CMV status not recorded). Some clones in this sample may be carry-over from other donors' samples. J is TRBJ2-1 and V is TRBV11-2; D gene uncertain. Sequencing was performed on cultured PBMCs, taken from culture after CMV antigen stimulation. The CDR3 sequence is CASSFGWLLNEQFF. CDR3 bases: TGTGCCAGCAGCTTTGGTTGGTTACTCAATGAGCAGTTCTTC.